The clone carrying this T cell receptor beta chain was counted a few times. Using its own MiXCR run on the RT-PCR reads, TCRdb lists one record per CDR3 protein. The table shows 650,000 to 800,000 distinct CDR3 sequences, with over 12% occurring only once. The sample comprised memory CD4+ T cells from blood. The clonotype comes from a female donor in good health, serving as a healthy control.

CDR3: CASSLGRPNTGELFF. For the CDR3, the DNA is TGTGCCAGCAGCTTGGGAAGGCCGAACACCGGGGAGCTGTTTTTT. The chain combines TRBV5-4 with TRBJ2-2; D not resolved. Germline CDR1 is SGHNT and CDR2 is YYREEE (reference sequence). The germline V and J ends were trimmed by 0 bases and 0 bases, with 6 bases remaining between them. This CDR3 is 15 amino acids long. The full variable domain, in which reference TRBV5-4 and TRBJ2-2 provide the parts outside the CDR3, is ETGVTQSPTHLIKTRGQQVTLRCSSQSGHNTVSWYQQALGQGPQFIFQYYREEENGRGNFPPRFSGLQFPNYSSELNVNALELDDSALYLCASSLGRPNTGELFFGEGSRLTVL.